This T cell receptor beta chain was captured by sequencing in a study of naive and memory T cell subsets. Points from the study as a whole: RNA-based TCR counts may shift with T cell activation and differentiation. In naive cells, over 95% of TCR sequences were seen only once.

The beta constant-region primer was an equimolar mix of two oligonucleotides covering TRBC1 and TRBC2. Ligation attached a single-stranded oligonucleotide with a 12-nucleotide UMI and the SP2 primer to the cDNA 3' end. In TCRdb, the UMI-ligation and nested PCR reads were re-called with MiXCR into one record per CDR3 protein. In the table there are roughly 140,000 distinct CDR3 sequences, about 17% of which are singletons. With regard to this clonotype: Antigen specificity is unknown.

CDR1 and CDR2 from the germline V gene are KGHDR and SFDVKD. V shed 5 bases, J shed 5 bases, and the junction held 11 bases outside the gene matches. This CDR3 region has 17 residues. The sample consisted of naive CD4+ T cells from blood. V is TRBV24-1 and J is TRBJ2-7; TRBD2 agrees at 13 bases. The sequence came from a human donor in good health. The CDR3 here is CATSVPSGLAGAHEQYF. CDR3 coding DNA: TGTGCCACCAGTGTACCCTCTGGACTAGCGGGAGCCCACGAGCAGTACTTC.